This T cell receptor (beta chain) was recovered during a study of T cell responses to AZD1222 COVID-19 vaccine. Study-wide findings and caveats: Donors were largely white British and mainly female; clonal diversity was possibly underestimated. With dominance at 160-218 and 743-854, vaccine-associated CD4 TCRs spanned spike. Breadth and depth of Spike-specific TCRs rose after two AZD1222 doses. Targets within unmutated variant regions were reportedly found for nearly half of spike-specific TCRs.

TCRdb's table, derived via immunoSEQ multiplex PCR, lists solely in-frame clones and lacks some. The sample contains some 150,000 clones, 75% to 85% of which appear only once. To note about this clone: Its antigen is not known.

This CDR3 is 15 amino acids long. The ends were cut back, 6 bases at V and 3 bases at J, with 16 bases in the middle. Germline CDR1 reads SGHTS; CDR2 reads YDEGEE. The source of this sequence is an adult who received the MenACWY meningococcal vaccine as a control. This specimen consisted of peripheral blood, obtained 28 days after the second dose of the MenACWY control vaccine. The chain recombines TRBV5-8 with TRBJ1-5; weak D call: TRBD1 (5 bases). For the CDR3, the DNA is TGTGCCAGCACCGGCCAGGGAAATTACAATCAGCCCCAGCATTTT. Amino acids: CASTGQGNYNQPQHF.